This TCR beta chain is drawn from a study of cytomegalovirus exposure and HLA in healthy donors. Use of 60 Vbeta and 13 Jbeta primers characterized the PCR. TCRdb's table, derived via immunoSEQ multiplex PCR, lists solely in-frame clones and lacks some. Altogether about 210,000 clones are present, around 83% being singletons, with the ten largest covering approximately 10%. Remarks on this clone: Its target is not known.

Trimming took 5 bases from V and 3 from J, leaving 5 bases between them. The CDR3 sequence is 12 residues long. Germline CDR1 and CDR2: SGHRS and YFSETQ. Study observations and caveats: Segments of the TCR beta V type were, in most cases, productive about 87% or about 30% of the time in an earlier analysis. In vitro confirmation showed three CMV-associated chains to be CMV antigen specific. At a 0.05 false discovery rate, a later analysis found approximately 15,000 TCR beta sequences to be associated with HLA alleles.

Sequences were obtained from PBMCs. The receptor comes from a woman in her forties or fifties in good health and CMV-seropositive. V usage is TRBV5-1 and J usage is TRBJ1-4, with D possibly being TRBD1 (5 bases). Written as DNA, the CDR3 is TGCGCCAGCAGGACAGCTAATGAAAAACTGTTTTTT. Translation: CASRTANEKLFF.